This TCR beta chain was retrieved from a study of cytomegalovirus exposure and HLA in healthy donors. The CDR3 has 13 residues. Trimming took off 5 bases at V and 0 bases at J, with 6 bases between the two ends. CDR1 is MNHEY and CDR2 is SMNVEV in the germline V gene (reference sequence). Study-wide points: Looking again later, the authors saw that most CMV-associated TCR beta chains seemed HLA-restricted. A prior analysis recorded that most TCR beta V segments were productive about 87% or about 30% of the time. What a later analysis reportedly showed was that an Asian-associated ancestry cluster had fewer N-insertions than the approximately 700-donor mean. Cytomegalovirus-associated TCR beta chains were listed, numbering roughly 150.

PCR used 60 Vbeta primers and 13 Jbeta primers. Measured with immunoSEQ multiplex PCR; TCRdb has only the in-frame clones, and not every one. The sample lists approximately 150,000 clones; 75% to 80% were seen once. Concerning this clone itself: The antigen is undetermined.

The TCR sequence derives from a man in his forties in good health and CMV-seropositive. The chain has TRBV27 and TRBJ2-3; no reliable D call. The sample consisted of PBMCs. In DNA form, the CDR3 reads TGTGCCAGCAGTCCCTTTAGCACAGATACGCAGTATTTT. It yields the protein CASSPFSTDTQYF.